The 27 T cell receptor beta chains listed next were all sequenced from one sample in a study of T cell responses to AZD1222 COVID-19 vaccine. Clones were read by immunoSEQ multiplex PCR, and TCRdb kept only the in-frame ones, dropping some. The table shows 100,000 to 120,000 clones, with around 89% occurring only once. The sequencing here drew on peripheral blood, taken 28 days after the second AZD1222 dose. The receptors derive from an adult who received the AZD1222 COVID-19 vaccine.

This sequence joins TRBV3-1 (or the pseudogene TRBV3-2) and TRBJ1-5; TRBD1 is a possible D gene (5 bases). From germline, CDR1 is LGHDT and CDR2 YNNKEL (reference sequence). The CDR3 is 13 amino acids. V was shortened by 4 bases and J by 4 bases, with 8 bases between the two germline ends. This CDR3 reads CASSPGGNQPQHF. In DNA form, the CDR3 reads TGTGCCAGCAGCCCCGGGGGGAATCAGCCCCAGCATTTT.

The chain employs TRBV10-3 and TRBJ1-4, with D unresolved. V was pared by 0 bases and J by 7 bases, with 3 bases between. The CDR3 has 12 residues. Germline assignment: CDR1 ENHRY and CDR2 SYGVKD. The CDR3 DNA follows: TGTGCCATCAGTGAGTCGGGTGAAAAACTGTTTTTT. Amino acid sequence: CAISESGEKLFF.

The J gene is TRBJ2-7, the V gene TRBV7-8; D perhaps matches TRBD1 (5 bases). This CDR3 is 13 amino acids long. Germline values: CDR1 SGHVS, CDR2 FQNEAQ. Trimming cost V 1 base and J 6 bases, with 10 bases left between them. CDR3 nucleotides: TGTGCCAGCAGCTTAGAGCAGGGCAGCGAGCAGTACTTC. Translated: CASSLEQGSEQYF.

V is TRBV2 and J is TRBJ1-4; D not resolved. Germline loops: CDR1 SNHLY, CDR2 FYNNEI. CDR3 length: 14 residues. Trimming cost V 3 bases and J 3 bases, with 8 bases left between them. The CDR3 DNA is TGTGCCAGCAGTGACACATCTGCTAATGAAAAACTGTTTTTT. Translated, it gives CASSDTSANEKLFF.

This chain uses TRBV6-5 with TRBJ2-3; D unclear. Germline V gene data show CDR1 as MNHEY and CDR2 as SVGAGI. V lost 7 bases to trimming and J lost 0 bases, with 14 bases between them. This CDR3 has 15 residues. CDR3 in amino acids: CASTTTYTSTDTQYF. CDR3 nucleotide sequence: TGTGCCAGCACTACGACTTACACTAGCACAGATACGCAGTATTTT.

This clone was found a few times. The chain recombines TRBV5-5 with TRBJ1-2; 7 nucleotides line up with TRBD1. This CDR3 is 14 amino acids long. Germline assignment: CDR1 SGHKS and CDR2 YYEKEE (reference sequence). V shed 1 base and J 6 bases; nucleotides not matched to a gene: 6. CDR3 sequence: CASSLYGTADGYTF. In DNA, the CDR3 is TGTGCCAGCAGCTTGTACGGGACAGCGGATGGCTACACCTTC.

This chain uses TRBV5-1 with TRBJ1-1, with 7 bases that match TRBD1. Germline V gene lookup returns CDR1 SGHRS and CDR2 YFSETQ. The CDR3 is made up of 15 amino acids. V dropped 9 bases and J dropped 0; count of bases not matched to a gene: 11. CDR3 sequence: CATRGGANMNTEAFF. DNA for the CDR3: TGCGCCACCAGGGGGGGGGCAAATATGAACACTGAAGCTTTCTTT.

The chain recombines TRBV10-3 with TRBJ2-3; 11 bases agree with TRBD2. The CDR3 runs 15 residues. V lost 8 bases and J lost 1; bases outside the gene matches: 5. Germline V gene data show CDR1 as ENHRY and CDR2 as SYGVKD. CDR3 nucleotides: TGTGCCATCGGGGATAGCGGGGGGGGCACAGATACGCAGTATTTT. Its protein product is CAIGDSGGGTDTQYF.

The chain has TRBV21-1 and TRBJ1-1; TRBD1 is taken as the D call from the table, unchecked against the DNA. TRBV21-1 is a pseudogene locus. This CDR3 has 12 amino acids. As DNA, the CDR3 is TGTGCCAGCAGCTACCACAGGGTAGGGGCTTTCTTT. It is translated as CASSYHRVGAFF.

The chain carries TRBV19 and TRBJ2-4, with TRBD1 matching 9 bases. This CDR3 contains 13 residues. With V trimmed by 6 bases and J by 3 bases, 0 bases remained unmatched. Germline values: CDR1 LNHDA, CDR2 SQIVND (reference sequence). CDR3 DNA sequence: TGTGCCAGTAGGACAGGGGGCAAAAACATTCAGTACTTC. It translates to CASRTGGKNIQYF.

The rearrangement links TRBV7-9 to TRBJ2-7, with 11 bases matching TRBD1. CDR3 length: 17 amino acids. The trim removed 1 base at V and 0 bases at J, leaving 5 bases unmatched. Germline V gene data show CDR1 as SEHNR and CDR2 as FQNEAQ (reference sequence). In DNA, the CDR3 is TGTGCCAGCAGCTTAGGGGGAGGACAGGGGGCCTCCTACGAGCAGTACTTC. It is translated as CASSLGGGQGASYEQYF.

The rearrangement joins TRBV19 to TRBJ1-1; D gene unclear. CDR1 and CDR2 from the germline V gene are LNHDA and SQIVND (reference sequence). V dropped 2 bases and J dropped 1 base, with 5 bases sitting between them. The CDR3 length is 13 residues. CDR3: CASSINPNTEAFF. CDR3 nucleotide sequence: TGTGCCAGTAGTATAAATCCGAACACTGAAGCTTTCTTT.

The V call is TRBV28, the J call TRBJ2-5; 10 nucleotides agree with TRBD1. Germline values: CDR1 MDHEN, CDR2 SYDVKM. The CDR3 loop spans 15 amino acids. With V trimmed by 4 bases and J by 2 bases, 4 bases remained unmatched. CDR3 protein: CASSSGQGWQETQYF. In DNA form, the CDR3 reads TGTGCCAGCAGTTCGGGACAGGGGTGGCAAGAGACCCAGTACTTC.

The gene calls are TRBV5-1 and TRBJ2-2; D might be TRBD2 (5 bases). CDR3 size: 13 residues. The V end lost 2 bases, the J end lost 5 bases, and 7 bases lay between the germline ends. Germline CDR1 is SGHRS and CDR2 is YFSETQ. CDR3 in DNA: TGCGCCAGCAGCTTAGAGGGTACCGGGGAGCTGTTTTTT. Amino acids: CASSLEGTGELFF. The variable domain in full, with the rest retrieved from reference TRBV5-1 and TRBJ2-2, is KAGVTQTPRYLIKTRGQQVTLSCSPISGHRSVSWYQQTPGQGLQFLFEYFSETQRNKGNFPGRFSGRQFSNSRSEMNVSTLELGDSALYLCASSLEGTGELFFGEGSRLTVL.

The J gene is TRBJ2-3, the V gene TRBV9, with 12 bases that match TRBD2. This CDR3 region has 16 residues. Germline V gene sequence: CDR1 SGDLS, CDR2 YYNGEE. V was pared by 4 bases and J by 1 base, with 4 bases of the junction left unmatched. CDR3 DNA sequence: TGTGCCAGCAGCACTAGACTAGCGGGGGGCACAGATACGCAGTATTTT. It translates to CASSTRLAGGTDTQYF.

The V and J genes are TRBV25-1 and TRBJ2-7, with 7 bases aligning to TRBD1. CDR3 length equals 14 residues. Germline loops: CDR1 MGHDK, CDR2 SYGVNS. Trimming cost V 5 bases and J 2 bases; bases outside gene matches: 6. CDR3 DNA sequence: TGTGCCAGCAGTAGACGGGACAGACCCTACGAGCAGTACTTC. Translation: CASSRRDRPYEQYF.

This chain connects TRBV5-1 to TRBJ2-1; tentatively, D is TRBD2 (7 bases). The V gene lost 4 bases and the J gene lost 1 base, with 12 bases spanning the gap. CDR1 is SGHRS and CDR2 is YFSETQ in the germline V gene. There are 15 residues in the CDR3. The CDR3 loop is CASSAGDTSYNEQFF. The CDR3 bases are TGCGCCAGCAGCGCGGGGGACACATCCTACAATGAGCAGTTCTTC.

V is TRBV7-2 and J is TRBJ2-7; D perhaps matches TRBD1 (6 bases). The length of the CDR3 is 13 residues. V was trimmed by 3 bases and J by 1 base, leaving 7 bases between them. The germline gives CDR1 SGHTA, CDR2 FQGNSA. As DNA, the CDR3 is TGTGCCAGCAGCTTTGACAGGTCCTACGAGCAGTACTTC. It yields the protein CASSFDRSYEQYF.

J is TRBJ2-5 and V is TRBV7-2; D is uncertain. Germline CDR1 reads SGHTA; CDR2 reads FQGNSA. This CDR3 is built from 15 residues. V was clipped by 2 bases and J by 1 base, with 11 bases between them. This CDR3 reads CASSLQGRLQETQYF. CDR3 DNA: TGTGCCAGCAGCTTACAAGGCCGGCTCCAAGAGACCCAGTACTTC.

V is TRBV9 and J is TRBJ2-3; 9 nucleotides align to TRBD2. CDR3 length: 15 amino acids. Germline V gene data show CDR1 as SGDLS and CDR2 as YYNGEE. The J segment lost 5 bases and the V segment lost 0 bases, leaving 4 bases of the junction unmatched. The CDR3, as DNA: TGTGCCAGCAGCGTAGTCGCGGGGGGGCAAGATACGCAGTATTTT. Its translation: CASSVVAGGQDTQYF. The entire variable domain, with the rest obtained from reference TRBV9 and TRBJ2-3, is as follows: DSGVTQTPKHLITATGQRVTLRCSPRSGDLSVYWYQQSLDQGLQFLIQYYNGEERAKGNILERFSAQQFPDLHSELNLSSLELGDSALYFCASSVVAGGQDTQYFGPGTRLTVL.

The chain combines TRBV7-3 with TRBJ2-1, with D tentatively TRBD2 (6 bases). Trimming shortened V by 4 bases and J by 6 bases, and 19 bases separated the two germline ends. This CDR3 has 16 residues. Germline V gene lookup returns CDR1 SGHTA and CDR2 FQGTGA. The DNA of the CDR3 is TGTGCCAGCAGCTCACCCGGAGGGACTCACACCAATGAGCAGTTCTTC. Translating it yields CASSSPGGTHTNEQFF.

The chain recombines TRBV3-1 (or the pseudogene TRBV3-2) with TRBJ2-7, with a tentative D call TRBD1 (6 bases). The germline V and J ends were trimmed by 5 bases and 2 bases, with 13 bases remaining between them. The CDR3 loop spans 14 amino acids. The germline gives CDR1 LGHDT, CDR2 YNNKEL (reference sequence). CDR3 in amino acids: CASSSGTSTYEQYF. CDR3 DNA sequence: TGTGCCAGCAGCTCCGGGACAAGCACCTACGAGCAGTACTTC.

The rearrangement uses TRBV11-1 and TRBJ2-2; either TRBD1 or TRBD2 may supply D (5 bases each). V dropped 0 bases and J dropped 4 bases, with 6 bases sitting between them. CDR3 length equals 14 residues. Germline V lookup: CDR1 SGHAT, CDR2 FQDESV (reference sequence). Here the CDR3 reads CASSLAGATGELFF. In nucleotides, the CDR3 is TGTGCCAGCAGCTTAGCCGGGGCCACCGGGGAGCTGTTTTTT.

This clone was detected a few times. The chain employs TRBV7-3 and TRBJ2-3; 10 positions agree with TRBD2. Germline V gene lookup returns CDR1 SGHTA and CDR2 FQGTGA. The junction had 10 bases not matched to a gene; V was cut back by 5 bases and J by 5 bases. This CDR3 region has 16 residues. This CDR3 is CASSPRTSGGEDTQYF. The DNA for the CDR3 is TGTGCCAGCAGCCCCAGGACTAGCGGAGGGGAAGATACGCAGTATTTT. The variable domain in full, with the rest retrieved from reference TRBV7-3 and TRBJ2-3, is GAGVSQTPSNKVTEKGKYVELRCDPISGHTALYWYRQSLGQGPEFLIYFQGTGAADDSGLPNDRFFAVRPEGSVSTLKIQRTERGDSAVYLCASSPRTSGGEDTQYFGPGTRLTVL.

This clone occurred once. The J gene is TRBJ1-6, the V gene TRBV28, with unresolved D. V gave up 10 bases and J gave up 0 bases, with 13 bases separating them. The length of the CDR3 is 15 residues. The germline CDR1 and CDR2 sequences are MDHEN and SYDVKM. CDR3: CATRSASSYNSPLHF. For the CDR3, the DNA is TGTGCCACCAGGTCGGCAAGCTCCTATAATTCACCCCTCCACTTT.

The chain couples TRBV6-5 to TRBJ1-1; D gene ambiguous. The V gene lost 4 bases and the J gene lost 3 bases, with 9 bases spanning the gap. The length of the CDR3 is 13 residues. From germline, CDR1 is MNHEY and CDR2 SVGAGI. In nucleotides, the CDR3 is TGTGCCAGCAGTTTAGGACGGGACACTGAAGCTTTCTTT. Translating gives CASSLGRDTEAFF.

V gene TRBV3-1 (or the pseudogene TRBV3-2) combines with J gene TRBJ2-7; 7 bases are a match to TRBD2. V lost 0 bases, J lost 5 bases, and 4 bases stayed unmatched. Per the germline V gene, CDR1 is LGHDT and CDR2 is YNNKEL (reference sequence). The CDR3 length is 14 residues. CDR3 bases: TGTGCCAGCAGCCAAGAGGGAGGGCGACACGAGCAGTACTTC. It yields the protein CASSQEGGRHEQYF.